This TCR beta chain was sequenced for a study of cytomegalovirus exposure and HLA in healthy donors. PCR used 60 Vbeta primers and 13 Jbeta primers. Measured with immunoSEQ multiplex PCR; TCRdb has only the in-frame clones, and not every one. The table for this sample gives about 170,000 clones. The germline gives CDR1 SGHNT, CDR2 YENEEA. Trimming cost V 3 bases and J 0 bases, with 18 bases left between them. This CDR3 has 18 amino acids. The sequenced sample consisted of PBMCs. V is TRBV11-3 and J is TRBJ1-3; no reliable D call. This receptor was identified in a woman aged 18-29 years in good health and CMV-seropositive. CDR3 in DNA: TGTGCCAGCAGCTTTTCATTAGCAGCCCAAATCTCTGGAAACACCATATATTTT. As protein: CASSFSLAAQISGNTIYF. The full variable domain, rest sourced from reference TRBV11-3 and TRBJ1-3, is EAGVVQSPRYKIIEKKQPVAFWCNPISGHNTLYWYLQNLGQGPELLIRYENEEAVDDSQLPKDRFSAERLKGVDSTLKIQPAELGDSAVYLCASSFSLAAQISGNTIYFGEGSWLTVV.